Following are 10 T cell receptor beta chains from one sample sequenced in a study of vaccination effects on CD4 cells after COVID-19. Sequencing was preceded by expansion of antigen-specific CD4+ T cells with viral peptide pools in the ViraFEST assay. Around day 10 of culture, CD4+ T cells were separated out. Each person got two doses of an mRNA SARS-CoV-2 vaccine, BNT162b2 or mRNA-1273. The data were produced by immunoSEQ multiplex PCR, yet TCRdb's version contains in-frame clones alone and is incomplete. The sample includes tens of thousands of clones, approximately 82% of them seen just once. No antigen has been identified for these receptors. The sample here was CD4+ T cells from PBMCs cultured with HCoV-229E spike peptides, taken after COVID-19 vaccination. All receptors derive from a human donor who received a COVID-19 vaccine.

This clone was counted a single time. The gene calls are TRBV6-1 and TRBJ2-5; D might be TRBD2 (7 bases). CDR1 and CDR2 from the germline V gene are MNHNS and SASEGT. The CDR3 runs to 17 residues. Trimming shortened V by 3 bases and J by 0 bases, and 17 bases separated the two germline ends. CDR3 residues: CASSDPRGAGYQETQYF. Here the CDR3 DNA reads TGTGCCAGCAGTGATCCTCGGGGGGCGGGGTACCAAGAGACCCAGTACTTC.

The V gene is TRBV27, the J gene TRBJ1-5; the D is unclear. The CDR3 contains 13 residues. Trimming pared 6 bases from V and 4 bases from J, leaving 10 bases between. In germline, CDR1 is MNHEY, CDR2 SMNVEV (reference sequence). In DNA form, the CDR3 reads TGTGCCAGCAGCTCAAACTTGAATCAGCCCCAGCATTTT. Its protein product is CASSSNLNQPQHF.

A single count supports this clone. V usage is TRBV12-3 or TRBV12-4 and J usage is TRBJ1-2; D is possibly TRBD1 (5 bases). The CDR3 has 13 residues. Trimming removed 1 base at V and 7 bases at J, with 10 bases between. This CDR3 is CASSLEGRSGYTF. The CDR3 DNA reads as TGTGCCAGCAGTTTAGAGGGGAGAAGTGGCTACACCTTC.

V usage is TRBV7-9 and J usage is TRBJ2-7; TRBD2 matches at 7 bases. J was trimmed by 1 base and V by 3 bases; bases with no gene match: 6. The CDR3 has 15 residues. Germline V gives CDR1 SEHNR, CDR2 FQNEAQ (reference sequence). The CDR3, as DNA: TGTGCCAGCAGCTTGGCTGCGGGGGAGTCCTACGAGCAGTACGTC. As protein: CASSLAAGESYEQYV.

The V gene is TRBV5-1, the J gene TRBJ2-5; 9 bases are a match to TRBD1. The trim removed 6 bases at V and 2 bases at J, leaving 11 bases unmatched. The CDR3 loop spans 16 amino acids. From germline, CDR1 is SGHRS and CDR2 YFSETQ. The CDR3 loop is CASTSLMGQGQETQYF. CDR3 coding DNA: TGCGCCAGCACTTCCCTGATGGGACAGGGACAAGAGACCCAGTACTTC.

The V gene is TRBV18, the J gene TRBJ1-6; no reliable D call. The CDR3 consists of 15 residues. Germline lookup yields CDR1 KGHSH and CDR2 LQKENI. V shed 0 bases and J shed 6 bases, with 9 bases lying between them. The CDR3 sequence: CASSPPYQANSPLHF. The CDR3 DNA follows: TGTGCCAGCTCACCACCGTACCAGGCTAATTCACCCCTCCACTTT.

The chain joins TRBV7-3 to TRBJ2-3; D perhaps matches TRBD2 (6 bases). The CDR3 spans 12 residues. The V and J ends lost 5 bases and 4 bases respectively, with 7 bases between them. From germline, CDR1 is SGHTA and CDR2 FQGTGA. The DNA for the CDR3 is TGTGCCAGCAGCCGCGGGGCAGATACGCAGTATTTT. Its translation: CASSRGADTQYF.

This clone has a single count. This chain links TRBV24-1 with TRBJ2-2, with a tentative D call TRBD2 (5 bases). Looked up from germline, CDR1 is KGHDR and CDR2 is SFDVKD. The CDR3 runs 14 residues. The V end lost 4 bases, the J end lost 6 bases, and 11 bases lay between the germline ends. The CDR3 is CATSDPGMSGELFF. The CDR3, as DNA: TGTGCCACCAGTGACCCCGGGATGTCCGGGGAGCTGTTTTTT.

CDR3 protein: CASIRGGRNQPQHF. The CDR3 bases are TGTGCCAGCATTCGAGGGGGGCGCAATCAGCCCCAGCATTTT. The gene calls are TRBV28 and TRBJ1-5, with a possible D match to TRBD1 (6 bases). Germline CDR1 and CDR2: MDHEN and SYDVKM. Trimming pared 7 bases from V and 2 bases from J, leaving 12 bases between. This CDR3 is 14 amino acids long.

The chain uses TRBV3-1 (or the pseudogene TRBV3-2) and TRBJ1-2; D not certain. From germline, CDR1 is LGHDT and CDR2 YNNKEL (reference sequence). The CDR3 is made up of 12 amino acids. V lost 4 bases and J 6 bases, leaving 9 bases between the germline ends. CDR3 protein: CASSPSGNGYTF. The DNA for the CDR3 is TGTGCCAGCAGCCCATCGGGGAATGGCTACACCTTC.